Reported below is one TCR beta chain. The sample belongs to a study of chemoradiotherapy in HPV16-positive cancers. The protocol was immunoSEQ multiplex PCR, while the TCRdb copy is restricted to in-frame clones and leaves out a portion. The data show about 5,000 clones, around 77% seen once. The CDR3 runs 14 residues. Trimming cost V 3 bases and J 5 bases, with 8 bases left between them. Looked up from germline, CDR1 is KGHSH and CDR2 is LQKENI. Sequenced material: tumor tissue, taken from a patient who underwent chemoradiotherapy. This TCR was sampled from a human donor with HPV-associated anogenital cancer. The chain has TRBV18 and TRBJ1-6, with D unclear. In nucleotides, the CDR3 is TGTGCCAGCTCACCGGGCGGCGATAATTCACCCCTCCACTTT. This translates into CASSPGGDNSPLHF.